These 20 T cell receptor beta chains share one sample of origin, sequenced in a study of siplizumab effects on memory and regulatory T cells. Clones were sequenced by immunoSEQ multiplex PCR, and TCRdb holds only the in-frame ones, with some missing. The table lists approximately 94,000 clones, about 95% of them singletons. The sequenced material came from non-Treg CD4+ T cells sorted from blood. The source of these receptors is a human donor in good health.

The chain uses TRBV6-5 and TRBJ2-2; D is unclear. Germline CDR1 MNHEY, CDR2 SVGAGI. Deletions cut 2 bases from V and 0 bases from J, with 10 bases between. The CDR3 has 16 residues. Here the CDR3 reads CASSYTVHANTGELFF. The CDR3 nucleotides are TGTGCCAGCAGTTACACAGTGCACGCGAACACCGGGGAGCTGTTTTTT.

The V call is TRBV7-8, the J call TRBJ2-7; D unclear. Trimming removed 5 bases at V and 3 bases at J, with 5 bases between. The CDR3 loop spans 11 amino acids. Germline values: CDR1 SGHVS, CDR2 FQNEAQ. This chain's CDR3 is CASSLNYEQYF. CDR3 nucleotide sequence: TGTGCCAGCAGCCTAAACTACGAGCAGTACTTC.

The CDR3 region is CASSSLARTSYNEQFF. CDR3 coding DNA: TGTGCCAGCAGCTCCCTGGCTAGGACCTCCTACAATGAGCAGTTCTTC. V usage is TRBV7-8 and J usage is TRBJ2-1, with D uncertain. This CDR3 has 16 amino acids. Germline loops: CDR1 SGHVS, CDR2 FQNEAQ. Trimming took off 4 bases at V and 0 bases at J, with 13 bases between the two ends.

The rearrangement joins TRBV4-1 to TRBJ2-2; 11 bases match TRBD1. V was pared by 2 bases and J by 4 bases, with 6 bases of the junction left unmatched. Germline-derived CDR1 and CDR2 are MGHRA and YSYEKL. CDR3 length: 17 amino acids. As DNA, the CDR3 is TGCGCCAGCAGCCAAATAAGCGGACAGGGGGCCACCGGGGAGCTGTTTTTT. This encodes CASSQISGQGATGELFF.

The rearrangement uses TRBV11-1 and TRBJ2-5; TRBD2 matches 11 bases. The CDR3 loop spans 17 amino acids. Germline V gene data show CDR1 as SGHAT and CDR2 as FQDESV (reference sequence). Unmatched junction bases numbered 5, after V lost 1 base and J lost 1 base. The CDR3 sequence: CASSLEMTSGIQETQYF. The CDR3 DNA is TGTGCCAGCAGCTTAGAGATGACTAGCGGGATCCAAGAGACCCAGTACTTC.

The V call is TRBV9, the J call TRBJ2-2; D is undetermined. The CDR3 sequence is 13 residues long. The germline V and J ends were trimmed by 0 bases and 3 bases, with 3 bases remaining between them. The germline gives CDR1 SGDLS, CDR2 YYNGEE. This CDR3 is CASSVVHTGELFF. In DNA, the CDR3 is TGTGCCAGCAGCGTAGTTCACACCGGGGAGCTGTTTTTT.

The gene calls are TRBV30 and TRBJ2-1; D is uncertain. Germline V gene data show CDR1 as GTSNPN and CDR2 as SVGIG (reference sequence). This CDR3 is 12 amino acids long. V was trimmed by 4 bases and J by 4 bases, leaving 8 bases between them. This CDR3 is CAWNRQYNEQFF. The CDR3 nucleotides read TGTGCCTGGAACCGGCAATACAATGAGCAGTTCTTC.

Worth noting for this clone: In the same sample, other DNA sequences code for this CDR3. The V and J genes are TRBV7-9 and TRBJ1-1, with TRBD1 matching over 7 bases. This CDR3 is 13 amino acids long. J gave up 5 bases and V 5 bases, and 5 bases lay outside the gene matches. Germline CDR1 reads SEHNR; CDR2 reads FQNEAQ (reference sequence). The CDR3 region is CASSLSGGTEAFF. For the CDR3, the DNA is TGTGCCAGCAGCCTCTCAGGGGGGACTGAAGCTTTCTTT.

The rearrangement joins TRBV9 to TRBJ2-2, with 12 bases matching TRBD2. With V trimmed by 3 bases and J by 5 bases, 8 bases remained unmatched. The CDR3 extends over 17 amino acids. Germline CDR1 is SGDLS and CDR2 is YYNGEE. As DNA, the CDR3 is TGTGCCAGCAGCGCTACTAGCGGGAGGACGGGGACCGGGGAGCTGTTTTTT. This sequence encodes CASSATSGRTGTGELFF.

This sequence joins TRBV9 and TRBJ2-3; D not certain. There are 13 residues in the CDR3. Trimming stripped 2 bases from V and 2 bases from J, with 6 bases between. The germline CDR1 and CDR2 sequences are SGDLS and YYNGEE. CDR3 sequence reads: CASSVTSTDTQYF. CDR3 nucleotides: TGTGCCAGCAGCGTTACATCCACAGATACGCAGTATTTT.

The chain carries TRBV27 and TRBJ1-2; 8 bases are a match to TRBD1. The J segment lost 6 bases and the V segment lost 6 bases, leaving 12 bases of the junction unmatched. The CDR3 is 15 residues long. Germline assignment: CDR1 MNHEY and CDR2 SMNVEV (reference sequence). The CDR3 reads CASRLMDRESDGYTF. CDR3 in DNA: TGTGCCAGCAGGCTCATGGACAGGGAGAGTGATGGCTACACCTTC.

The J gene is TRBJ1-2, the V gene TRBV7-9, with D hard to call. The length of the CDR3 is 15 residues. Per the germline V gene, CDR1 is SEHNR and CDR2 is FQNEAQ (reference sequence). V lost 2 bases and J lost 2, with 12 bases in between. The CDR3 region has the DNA TGTGCCAGCAGCTTATCTTACAGCCGAAACTATGGCTACACCTTC. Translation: CASSLSYSRNYGYTF.

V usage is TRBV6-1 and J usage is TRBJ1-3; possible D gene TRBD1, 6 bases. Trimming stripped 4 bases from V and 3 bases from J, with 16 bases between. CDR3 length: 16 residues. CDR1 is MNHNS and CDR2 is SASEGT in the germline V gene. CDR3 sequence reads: CASSGWGRQVGNTIYF. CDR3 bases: TGTGCCAGCAGTGGGTGGGGGCGCCAGGTTGGAAACACCATATATTTT.

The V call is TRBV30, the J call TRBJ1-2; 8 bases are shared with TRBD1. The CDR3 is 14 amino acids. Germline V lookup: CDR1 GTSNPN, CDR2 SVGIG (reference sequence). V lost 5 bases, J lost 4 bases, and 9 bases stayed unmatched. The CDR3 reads CAWGSTGGLYGYTF. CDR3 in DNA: TGTGCCTGGGGGTCAACAGGGGGACTCTATGGCTACACCTTC. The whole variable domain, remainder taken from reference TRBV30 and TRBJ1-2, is SQTIHQWPATLVQPVGSPLSLECTVEGTSNPNLYWYRQAAGRGLQLLFYSVGIGQISSEVPQNLSASRPQDRQFILSSKKLLLSDSGFYLCAWGSTGGLYGYTFGSGTRLTVV.

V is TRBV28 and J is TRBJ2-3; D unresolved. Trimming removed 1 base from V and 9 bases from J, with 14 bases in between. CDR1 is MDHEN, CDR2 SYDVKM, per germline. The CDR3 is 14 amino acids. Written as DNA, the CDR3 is TGTGCCAGCAGTTTATTTTCTAAAAAACTCACGCAGTATTTT. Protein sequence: CASSLFSKKLTQYF. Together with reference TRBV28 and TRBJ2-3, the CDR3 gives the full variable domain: DVKVTQSSRYLVKRTGEKVFLECVQDMDHENMFWYRQDPGLGLRLIYFSYDVKMKEKGDIPEGYSVSREKKERFSLILESASTNQTSMYLCASSLFSKKLTQYFGPGTRLTVL.

The CDR3, as DNA: TGTGCCAGCAGTGTTACGGGGCTAGCGAGAGAGACCCAGTACTTC. Its translation: CASSVTGLARETQYF. V and J are TRBV6-5 and TRBJ2-5; D possibly corresponds to TRBD2 (6 bases). Looked up from germline, CDR1 is MNHEY and CDR2 is SVGAGI. V lost 5 bases to trimming and J lost 4 bases, with 17 bases between them. This CDR3 is built from 15 residues.

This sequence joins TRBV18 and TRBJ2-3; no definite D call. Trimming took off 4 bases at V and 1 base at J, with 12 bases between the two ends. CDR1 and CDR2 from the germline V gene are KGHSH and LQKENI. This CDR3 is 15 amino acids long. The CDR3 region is CASSQSSAGTDTQYF. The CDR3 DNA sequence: TGTGCCAGCTCACAATCTTCCGCAGGCACAGATACGCAGTATTTT. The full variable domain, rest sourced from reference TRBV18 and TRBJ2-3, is NAGVMQNPRHLVRRRGQEARLRCSPMKGHSHVYWYRQLPEEGLKFMVYLQKENIIDESGMPKERFSAEFPKEGPSILRIQQVVRGDSAAYFCASSQSSAGTDTQYFGPGTRLTVL.

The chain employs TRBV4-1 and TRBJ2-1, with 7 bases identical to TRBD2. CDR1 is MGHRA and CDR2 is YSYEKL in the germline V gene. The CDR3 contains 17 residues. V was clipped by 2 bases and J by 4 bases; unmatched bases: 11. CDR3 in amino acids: CASSQNTGGLMYNEQFF. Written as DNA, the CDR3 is TGCGCCAGCAGCCAAAACACCGGGGGACTAATGTACAATGAGCAGTTCTTC.

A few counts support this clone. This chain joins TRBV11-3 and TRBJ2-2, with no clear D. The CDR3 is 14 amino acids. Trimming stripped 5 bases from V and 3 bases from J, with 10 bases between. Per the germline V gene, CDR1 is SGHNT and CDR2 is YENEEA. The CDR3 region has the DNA TGTGCCAGCAGCCCTAAACGGGACACCGGGGAGCTGTTTTTT. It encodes CASSPKRDTGELFF.

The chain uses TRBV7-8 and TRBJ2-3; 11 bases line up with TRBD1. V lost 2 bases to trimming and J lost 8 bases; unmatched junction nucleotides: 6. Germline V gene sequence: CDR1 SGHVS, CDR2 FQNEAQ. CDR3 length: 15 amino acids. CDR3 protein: CASSLTGTGGSTQYF. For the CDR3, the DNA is TGTGCCAGCAGCTTAACGGGGACAGGGGGATCTACGCAGTATTTT. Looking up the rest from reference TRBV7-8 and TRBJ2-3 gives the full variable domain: GAGVSQSPRYKVAKRGQDVALRCDPISGHVSLFWYQQALGQGPEFLTYFQNEAQLDKSGLPSDRFFAERPEGSVSTLKIQRTQQEDSAVYLCASSLTGTGGSTQYFGPGTRLTVL.